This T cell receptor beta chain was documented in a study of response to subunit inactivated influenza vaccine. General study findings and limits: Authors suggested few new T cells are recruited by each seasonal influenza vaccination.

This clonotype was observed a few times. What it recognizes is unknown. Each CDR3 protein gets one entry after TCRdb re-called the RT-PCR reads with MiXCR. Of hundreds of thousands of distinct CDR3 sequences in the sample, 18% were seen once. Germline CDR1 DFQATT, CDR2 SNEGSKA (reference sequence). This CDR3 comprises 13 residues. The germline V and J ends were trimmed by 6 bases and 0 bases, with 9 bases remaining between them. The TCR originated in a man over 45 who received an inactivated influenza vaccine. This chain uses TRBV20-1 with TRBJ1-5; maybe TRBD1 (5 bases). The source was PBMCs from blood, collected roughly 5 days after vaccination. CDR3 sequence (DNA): TGCAGTGCCATCGACAGTAGCAATCAGCCCCAGCATTTT. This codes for CSAIDSSNQPQHF.